These 4 T cell receptor beta chains came from one sample sequenced in a study of blood T cell repertoires in COVID-19. Profiled with immunoSEQ multiplex PCR; TCRdb holds only in-frame clones, not every one. The data hold about 160,000 clones, with 85% to 90% observed a single time. Sequencing input: peripheral blood. Receptor source: a woman aged 70 to 79 with COVID-19, enrolled during active disease.

This rearrangement joins TRBV7-9 to TRBJ1-1; possible D gene TRBD1, 6 bases. Germline V CDR1 and CDR2: SEHNR, FQNEAQ (reference sequence). The CDR3 has 19 amino acids. V was cut by 3 bases and J by 0 bases, with 23 bases left in between. Written as DNA, the CDR3 is TGTGCCAGCAGCTTCTCTCTCTCCCTGACAACAGGGCTGAACACTGAAGCTTTCTTT. Its protein is CASSFSLSLTTGLNTEAFF.

This chain links TRBV30 with TRBJ1-1, with TRBD1 matching over 11 bases. CDR1 GTSNPN and CDR2 SVGIG come from the germline V gene (reference sequence). V gave up 5 bases and J gave up 4 bases; unmatched junction bases: 12. The CDR3 is 16 residues long. CDR3 sequence (DNA): TGTGCCTGGGGCTACCGGGACAGGGGGTTCGGCACTGAAGCTTTCTTT. Encoded protein: CAWGYRDRGFGTEAFF.

V and J are TRBV7-9 and TRBJ2-6; D perhaps matches TRBD2 (5 bases). The CDR3 length is 19 residues. Germline CDR1 reads SEHNR; CDR2 reads FQNEAQ (reference sequence). Trimming took off 5 bases at V and 2 bases at J, with 22 bases between the two ends. The CDR3 here is CASSPYRDPQTPGANVLTF. The CDR3 DNA reads TGTGCCAGCAGCCCATATCGGGATCCCCAAACTCCTGGGGCCAACGTCCTGACTTTC.

The CDR3 DNA follows: TGTGCCAGCCCCGCTGGCCCCGGGGACAGGGTTTTTGAGAAGAACACTGAAGCTTTCTTT. Encoded protein: CASPAGPGDRVFEKNTEAFF. The rearrangement uses TRBV6-4 and TRBJ1-1, with 9 positions matching TRBD1. V lost 8 bases and J lost 1; bases outside the gene matches: 23. CDR1 and CDR2 from the germline V gene are MRHNA and SNTAGT. The CDR3 consists of 20 residues.